This TCR beta chain was retrieved from a study of blood T cell repertoires in COVID-19. In the study overall: Nucleic acid was either cDNA or gDNA, and it came from T cells, B-cell-depleted T cells, or PBMCs.

V was trimmed by 3 bases and J by 4 bases, leaving 16 bases between them. Looked up from germline, CDR1 is MNHNS and CDR2 is SASEGT. The CDR3 is 16 residues long. Participants had their cohort set by participant-reported clinical history. Two negative PCRs, clearance, or symptom resolution characterized the recovered Cohort 3 donors. This clone has just a few counts. Source study methods: Amplifying reference gene primers gave estimates of nucleated cell counts. Repertoires were generated with immunoSEQ multiplex PCR, while TCRdb's copy carries only in-frame clones and drops some. The DNA was the basis for D and trimming; V, J and clone size are from that table. The table includes about 380,000 clones, more than 75% detected once.

Sequenced: PBMCs or T cells enriched from blood (not recorded which). This receptor was identified in a woman aged 18-30 years who had recovered from COVID-19. The V gene is TRBV6-1, the J gene TRBJ1-5, with D possibly being TRBD1 (5 bases). CDR3 region: CASSDKDLRVNQPQHF. CDR3 DNA: TGTGCCAGCAGTGATAAAGATCTCAGGGTTAATCAGCCCCAGCATTTT.